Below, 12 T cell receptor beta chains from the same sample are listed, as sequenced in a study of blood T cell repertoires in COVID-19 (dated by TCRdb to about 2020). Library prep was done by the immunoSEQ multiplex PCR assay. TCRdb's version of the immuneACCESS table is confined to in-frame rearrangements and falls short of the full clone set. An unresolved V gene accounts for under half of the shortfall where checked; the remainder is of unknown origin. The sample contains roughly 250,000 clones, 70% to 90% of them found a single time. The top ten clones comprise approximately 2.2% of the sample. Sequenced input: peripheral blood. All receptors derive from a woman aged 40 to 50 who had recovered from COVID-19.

Written as DNA, the CDR3 is TGTGCCAGCAGCCAAAGGGGACAGCACTATGGCTACACCTTC. Translating it yields CASSQRGQHYGYTF. The chain has TRBV3-1 (or the pseudogene TRBV3-2) and TRBJ1-2; 7 positions match TRBD1. Trimming took 2 bases from V and 3 from J; bases not matched to a gene: 3. Germline loops: CDR1 LGHDT, CDR2 YNNKEL (reference sequence). This CDR3 region has 14 residues.

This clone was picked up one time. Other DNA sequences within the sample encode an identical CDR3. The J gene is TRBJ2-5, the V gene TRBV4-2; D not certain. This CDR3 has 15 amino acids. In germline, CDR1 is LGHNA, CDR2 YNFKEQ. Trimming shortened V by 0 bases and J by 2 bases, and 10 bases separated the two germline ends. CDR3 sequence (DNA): TGTGCCAGCAGCCAAGAGTTGTCGGGTCAAGAGACCCAGTACTTC. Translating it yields CASSQELSGQETQYF.

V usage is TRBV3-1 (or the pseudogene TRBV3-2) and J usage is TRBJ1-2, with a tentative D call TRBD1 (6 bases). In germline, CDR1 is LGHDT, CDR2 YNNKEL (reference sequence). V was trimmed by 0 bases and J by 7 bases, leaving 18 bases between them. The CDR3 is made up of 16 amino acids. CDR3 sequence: CASSQEGGGRYFGYTF. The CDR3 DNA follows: TGTGCCAGCAGCCAAGAAGGGGGGGGGCGATATTTTGGCTACACCTTC.

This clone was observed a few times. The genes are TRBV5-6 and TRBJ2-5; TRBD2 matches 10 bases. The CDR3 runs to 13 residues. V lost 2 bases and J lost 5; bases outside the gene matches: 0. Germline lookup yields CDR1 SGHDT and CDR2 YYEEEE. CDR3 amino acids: CASSLAGGETQYF. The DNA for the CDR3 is TGTGCCAGCAGCTTAGCGGGAGGGGAGACCCAGTACTTC.

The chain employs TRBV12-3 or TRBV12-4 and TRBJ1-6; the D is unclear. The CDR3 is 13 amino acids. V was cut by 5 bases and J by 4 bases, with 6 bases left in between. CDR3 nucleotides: TGTGCCAGCAGTCCACAGTATAATTCACCCCTCCACTTT. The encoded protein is CASSPQYNSPLHF.

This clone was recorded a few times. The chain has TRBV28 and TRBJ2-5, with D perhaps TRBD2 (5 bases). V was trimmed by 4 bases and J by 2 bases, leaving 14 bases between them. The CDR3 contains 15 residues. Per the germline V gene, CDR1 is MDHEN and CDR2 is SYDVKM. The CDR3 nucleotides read TGTGCCAGCAGTTGGGTGGGTCGAGGGCAAGAGACCCAGTACTTC. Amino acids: CASSWVGRGQETQYF.

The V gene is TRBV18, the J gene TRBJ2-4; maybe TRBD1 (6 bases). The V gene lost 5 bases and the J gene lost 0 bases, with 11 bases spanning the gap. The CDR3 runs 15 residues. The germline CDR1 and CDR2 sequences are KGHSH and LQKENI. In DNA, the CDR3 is TGTGCCAGCTCAGGACAGCCCCTAGCCAAAAACATTCAGTACTTC. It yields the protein CASSGQPLAKNIQYF.

CDR3 nucleotide sequence: TGTGCCAGCAGTTCCACAGGGCTCCGCAATCAGCCCCAGCATTTT. Protein sequence: CASSSTGLRNQPQHF. This chain uses TRBV6-2 or TRBV6-3 with TRBJ1-5, with a weak D call TRBD1 (6 bases). The germline V and J ends were trimmed by 4 bases and 2 bases, with 12 bases remaining between them. The V gene's germline CDR1 is MNHEY and CDR2 SVGEGT. The CDR3 totals 15 residues.

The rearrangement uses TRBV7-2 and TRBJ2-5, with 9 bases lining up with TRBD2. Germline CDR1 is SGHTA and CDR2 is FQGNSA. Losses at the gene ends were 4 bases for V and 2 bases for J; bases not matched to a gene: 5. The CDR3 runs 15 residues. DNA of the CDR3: TGTGCCAGCAGCTCGGTAGCGGGGGTACAAGAGACCCAGTACTTC. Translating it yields CASSSVAGVQETQYF.

The DNA for the CDR3 is TGCGCCAGCAGCTTCCTCCGACAGGGGGCGGACACTGAAGCTTTCTTT. It yields the protein CASSFLRQGADTEAFF. The V call is TRBV5-1, the J call TRBJ1-1; 10 bases map to TRBD1. In germline, CDR1 is SGHRS, CDR2 YFSETQ. The CDR3 extends over 16 amino acids. J lost 3 bases, V lost 2 bases, and 7 bases had no gene match.

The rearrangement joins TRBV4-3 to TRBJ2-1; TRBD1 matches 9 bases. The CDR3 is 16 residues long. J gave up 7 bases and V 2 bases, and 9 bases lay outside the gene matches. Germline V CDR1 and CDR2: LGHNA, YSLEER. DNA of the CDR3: TGCGCCAGCAGCCAAAGGTCCGGGACAGGGTCGAATGAGCAGTTCTTC. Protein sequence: CASSQRSGTGSNEQFF.

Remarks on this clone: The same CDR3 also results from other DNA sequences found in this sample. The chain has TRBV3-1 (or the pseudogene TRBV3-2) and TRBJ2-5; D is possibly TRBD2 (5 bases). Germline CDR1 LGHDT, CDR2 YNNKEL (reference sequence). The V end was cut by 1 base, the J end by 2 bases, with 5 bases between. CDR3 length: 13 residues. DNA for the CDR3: TGTGCCAGCAGCCAAGCGGGACAAGAGACCCAGTACTTC. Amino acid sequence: CASSQAGQETQYF.